The sequence of this T cell receptor (beta chain) was determined in a study of Ad26.COV2.S vaccination and SARS-CoV-2 variants. Study summary: Doses of Ad26.COV2.S were injected into muscle once or twice, 56 days apart.

Clones were sequenced by immunoSEQ multiplex PCR, and TCRdb holds only the in-frame ones, with some missing. The sample contains approximately 480,000 clones, roughly 89% of which appear only once. Study findings and constraints: Possible underestimation of total T cell responses by the TCR breadth and depth analyses was noted.

Remarks on this clone: Its antigen is not known.

CDR3 length: 14 residues. Trimming left V 4 bases short and J 8 bases short, with 18 bases between. Germline V gene sequence: CDR1 SGHDT, CDR2 YYEEEE. As for treatment: 19 received Ad26.COV2.S at low or high dose, single or two shots; 5 received placebo; per-sample allocation not given. Sampling was performed 63 days after the first vaccine or placebo injection. Ad26.COV2.S expressed prefusion-stabilized spike from the original Wuhan strain. This TCR was recovered from a person aged 18-60 years who received the Ad26.COV2.S COVID-19 vaccine or a placebo. This sequence joins TRBV5-6 and TRBJ1-2; possible D gene TRBD1, 6 bases. The sequencing here drew on peripheral blood, taken in a trial of Ad26.COV2.S vaccine versus placebo. CDR3 sequence: CASSATGGPDGYTF. DNA for the CDR3: TGTGCCAGCAGCGCAACCGGGGGCCCGGACGGCTACACCTTC.